This T cell receptor beta chain was identified in a study of T cell responses to AZD1222 COVID-19 vaccine. Study-wide context: Second-dose timings of about 4 or about 12 weeks were pooled.

As concerns this clone: Its target is not known.

CDR3 length: 15 residues. Losses at the gene ends were 3 bases for V and 10 bases for J; bases not matched to a gene: 9. CDR1 GTSNPN and CDR2 SVGIG come from the germline V gene (reference sequence). The protocol was immunoSEQ multiplex PCR, while the TCRdb copy is restricted to in-frame clones and leaves out a portion. The sample lists around 200,000 clones; just over 90% were seen once. Whole-study results and caveats: Donors, mostly white British, included more females; clonal diversity was possibly underestimated.

The specimen was peripheral blood, collected on day 0 of AZD1222 vaccination. This receptor was identified in an adult in good health. The rearrangement links TRBV30 to TRBJ1-6, with 10 bases aligning to TRBD1. The CDR3 region is CAWRIRDRGWSPLHF. The CDR3 DNA follows: TGTGCCTGGAGGATCCGGGACAGGGGTTGGTCACCCCTCCACTTT.